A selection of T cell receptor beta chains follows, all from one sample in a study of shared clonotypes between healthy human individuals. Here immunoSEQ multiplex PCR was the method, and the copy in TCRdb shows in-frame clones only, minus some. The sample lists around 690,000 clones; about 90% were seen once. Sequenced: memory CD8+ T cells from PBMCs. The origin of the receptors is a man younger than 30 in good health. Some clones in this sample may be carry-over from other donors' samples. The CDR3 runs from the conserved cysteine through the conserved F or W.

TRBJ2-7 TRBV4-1 CASSQRAGQGFYEQYF
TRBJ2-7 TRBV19 CASSIGGKYYEQYF
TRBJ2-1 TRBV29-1 CSVVPPWGNEQFF
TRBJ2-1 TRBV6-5 CASSYSGSNEQFF
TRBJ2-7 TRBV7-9 CASSAGGDSYEQYF
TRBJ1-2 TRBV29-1 CSVEDPVIWTGGLYGYTF
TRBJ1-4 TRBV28 CASSFNRGREKLFF
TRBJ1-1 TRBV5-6 CASRRGQGRTEAFF
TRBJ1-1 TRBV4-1 CASSPTGENTEAFF
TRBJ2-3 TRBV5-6 CASSLAGEDTQYF
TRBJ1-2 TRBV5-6 CASTHGGPDGYTF
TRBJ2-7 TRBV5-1 CASGWGGSYEQYF
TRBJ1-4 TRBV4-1 CASSQRTGGREKLFF
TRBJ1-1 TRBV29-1 CSVDEAFF
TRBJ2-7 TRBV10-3 CAIRGGPAGDGPYEQYF
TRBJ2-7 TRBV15 CATSNSGQPAHREQYF
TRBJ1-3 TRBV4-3 CASSQDSRNTIYF
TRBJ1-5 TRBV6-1 CASRGANQPQHF
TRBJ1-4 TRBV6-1 CASSVGVDSPPRETNEKLFF
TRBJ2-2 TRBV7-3 CASSLDGNTGELFF
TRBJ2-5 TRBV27 CATRWRGRQETQYF
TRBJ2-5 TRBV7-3 CASSAGPQETQYF
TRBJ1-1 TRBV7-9 CASSPRGSLDTEAFF
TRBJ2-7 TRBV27 CASSFNLEQYF
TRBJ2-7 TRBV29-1 CSVVAPDYEQYF
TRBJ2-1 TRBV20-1 CSASVGNEQFF
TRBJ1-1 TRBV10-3 CAISQIGTLLLGGTEAFF
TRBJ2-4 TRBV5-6 CASSLAGTGIQYF
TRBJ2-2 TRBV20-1 CSARDSWELFF
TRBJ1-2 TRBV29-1 CSVRDGGQLYGYTF
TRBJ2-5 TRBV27 CASSWEGAGTQYF
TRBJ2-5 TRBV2 CASFRYQETQYF
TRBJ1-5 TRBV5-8 CASTPSGRTYSNQPQHF
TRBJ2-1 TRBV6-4 CASSDSEASEQFF
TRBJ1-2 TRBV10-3 CAISDYQGQNLDGYTF
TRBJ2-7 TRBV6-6 CASSYGEVDYEQYF
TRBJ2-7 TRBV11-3 CASSSRQGAGEQYF
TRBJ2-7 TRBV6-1 CASTPRLVYEQYF
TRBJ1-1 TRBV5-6 CASSLASTVMNTEAFF
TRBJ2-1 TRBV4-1 CASSQDSGTPIAAPYNEQFF
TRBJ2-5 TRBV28 CASSKQGNQETQYF
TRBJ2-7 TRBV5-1 CASSLGQGITYEQYF
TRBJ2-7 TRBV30 CAWKVRGISYEQYF
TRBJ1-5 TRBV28 CASSFGVDGQPQHF
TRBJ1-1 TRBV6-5 CASSYYLQGRTEAFF
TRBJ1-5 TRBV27 CASSLSTGRNQPQHF
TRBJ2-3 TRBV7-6 CASSSRLAVDTQYF
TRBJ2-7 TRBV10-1 CASSEKGPLYEQYF
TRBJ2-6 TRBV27 CASSPTEGSGANVLTF